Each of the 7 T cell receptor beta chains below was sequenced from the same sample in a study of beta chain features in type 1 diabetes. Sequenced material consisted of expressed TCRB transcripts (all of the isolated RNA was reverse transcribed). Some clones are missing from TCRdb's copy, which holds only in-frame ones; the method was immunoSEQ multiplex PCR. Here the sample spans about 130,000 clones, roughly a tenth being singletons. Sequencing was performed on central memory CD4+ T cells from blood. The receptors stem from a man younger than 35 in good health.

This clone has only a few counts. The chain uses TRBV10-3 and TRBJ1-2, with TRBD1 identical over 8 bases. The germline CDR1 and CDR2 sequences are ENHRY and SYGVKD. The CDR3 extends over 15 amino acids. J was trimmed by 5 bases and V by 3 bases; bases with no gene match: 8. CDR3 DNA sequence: TGTGCCATCAGTGAAGGACAGGGTTCGGGGTATGGCTACACCTTC. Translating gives CAISEGQGSGYGYTF.

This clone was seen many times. In DNA form, the CDR3 reads TGTGCCAGCAGGGCAAACTATGGCTACACCTTC. Translated, it gives CASRANYGYTF. The genes are TRBV6-6 and TRBJ1-2; unclear D gene. The CDR3 extends over 11 amino acids. The V end was cut by 6 bases, the J end by 2 bases, with 4 bases between. Germline CDR1 and CDR2: MNHNY and SVGAGI (reference sequence).

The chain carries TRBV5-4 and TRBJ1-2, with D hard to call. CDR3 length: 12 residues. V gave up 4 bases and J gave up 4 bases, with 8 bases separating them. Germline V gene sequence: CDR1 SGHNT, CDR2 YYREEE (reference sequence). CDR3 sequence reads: CASSPDTYGYTF. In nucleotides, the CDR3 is TGTGCCAGCAGCCCCGACACCTATGGCTACACCTTC.

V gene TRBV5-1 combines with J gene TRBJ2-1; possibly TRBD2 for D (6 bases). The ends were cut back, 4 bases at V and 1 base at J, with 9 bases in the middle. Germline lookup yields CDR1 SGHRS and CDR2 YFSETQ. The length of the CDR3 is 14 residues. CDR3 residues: CASSSGGSYNEQFF. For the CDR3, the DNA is TGCGCCAGCAGCAGTGGGGGGTCCTACAATGAGCAGTTCTTC.

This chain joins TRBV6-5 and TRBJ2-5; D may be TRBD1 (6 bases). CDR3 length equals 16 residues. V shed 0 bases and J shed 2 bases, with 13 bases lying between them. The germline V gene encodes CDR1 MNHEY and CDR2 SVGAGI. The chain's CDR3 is CASSYSSGRGQETQYF. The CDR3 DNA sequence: TGTGCCAGCAGTTACTCGAGTGGCAGGGGACAAGAGACCCAGTACTTC.

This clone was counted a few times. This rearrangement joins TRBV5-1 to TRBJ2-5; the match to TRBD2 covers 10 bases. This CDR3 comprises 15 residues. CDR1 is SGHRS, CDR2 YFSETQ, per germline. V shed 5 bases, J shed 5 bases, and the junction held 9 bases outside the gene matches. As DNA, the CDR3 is TGCGCCAGCAGGATGGGAACTAGCGGGGCGGAGACCCAGTACTTC. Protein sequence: CASRMGTSGAETQYF.

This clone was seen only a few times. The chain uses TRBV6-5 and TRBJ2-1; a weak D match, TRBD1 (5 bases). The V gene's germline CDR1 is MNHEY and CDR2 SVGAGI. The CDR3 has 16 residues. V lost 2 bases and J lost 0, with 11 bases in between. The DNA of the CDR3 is TGTGCCAGCAGTTACAAGGGGCCTAGCTCCTACAATGAGCAGTTCTTC. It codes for CASSYKGPSSYNEQFF.